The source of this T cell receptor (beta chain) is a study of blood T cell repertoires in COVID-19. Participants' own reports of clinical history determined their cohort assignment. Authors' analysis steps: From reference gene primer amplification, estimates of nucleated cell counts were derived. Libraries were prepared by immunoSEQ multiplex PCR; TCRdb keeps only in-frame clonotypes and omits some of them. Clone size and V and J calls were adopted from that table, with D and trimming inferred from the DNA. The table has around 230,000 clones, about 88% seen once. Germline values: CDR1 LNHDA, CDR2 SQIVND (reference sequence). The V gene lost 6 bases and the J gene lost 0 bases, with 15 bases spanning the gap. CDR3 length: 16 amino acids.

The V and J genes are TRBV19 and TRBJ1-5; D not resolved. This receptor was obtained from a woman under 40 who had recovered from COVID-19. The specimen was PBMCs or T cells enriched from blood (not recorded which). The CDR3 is CASRREGVHSNQPQHF. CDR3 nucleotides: TGTGCCAGTAGGAGGGAAGGTGTTCATAGCAATCAGCCCCAGCATTTT.